This TCR beta chain is drawn from a study of response to subunit inactivated influenza vaccine. Findings and limits, study-wide: The authors suggested that every seasonal influenza vaccination recruits few new T cells.

TCRdb passed the RT-PCR reads through MiXCR, listing each CDR3 protein once. The sample has around 190,000 distinct CDR3 sequences; 13% to 15% are singletons. In germline, CDR1 is SGHTA, CDR2 FQGNSA. The V and J ends lost 7 bases and 0 bases, in that order; junction bases with no gene match: 1. The CDR3 has 13 residues. With respect to this clonotype: Its specificity is unknown.

The sequenced sample was CD8+ T cells sorted from PBMCs, obtained roughly 5 days after vaccination. The receptor was isolated from a man aged 45-65 years who received an inactivated influenza vaccine. The chain recombines TRBV7-2 with TRBJ2-3; TRBD1 matches 7 bases. CDR3 protein: CASTGGSTDTQYF. CDR3 nucleotides: TGTGCCAGCACAGGGGGTAGCACAGATACGCAGTATTTT.